This T cell receptor (beta chain) was captured by sequencing in a study of OX40 agonist ivuxolimab in advanced cancers. The germline V gene encodes CDR1 LGHNA and CDR2 YSLEER. The CDR3 covers 15 residues. The V segment lost 4 bases and the J segment 4 bases; nucleotides outside the gene matches: 8. The method was immunoSEQ multiplex PCR; TCRdb's version includes in-frame clones alone and lacks a portion of them. Of fewer than 85,000 clones in the sample, around nine tenths were seen once. The sequencing here drew on CD4+ or CD8+ T cells sorted from blood, taken in a trial of the OX40 agonist ivuxolimab. The chain couples TRBV4-3 to TRBJ2-5; 8 positions match TRBD2. The origin of this receptor is an adult with an advanced solid tumor such as melanoma, head and neck, liver or kidney cancer. CDR3: CASSLNRGGPETQYF. As DNA, the CDR3 is TGCGCCAGCAGCCTAAATCGGGGGGGTCCAGAGACCCAGTACTTC.